This T cell receptor beta chain stems from a study of shared clonotypes between healthy human individuals. Study-wide background: Donors, aged 18 to 49, were a couple of women and three men. Each donor's CD8 memory used one plate, CD8 naive two, each CD4 subset three.

Study findings and constraints: Sampling covered blood only; tissue repertoires likely differ.

Regarding this clone: Its antigen is still unknown.

Germline CDR1 is LGHNA and CDR2 is YSLEER. CDR3 length: 17 amino acids. V was shortened by 0 bases and J by 3 bases, with 17 bases between the two germline ends. In the original processing: ImmunoSEQ gave junction-only sequences without quality scores, so filtering differed. This table comes from immunoSEQ multiplex PCR, and its TCRdb copy is limited to in-frame clones, with some not included. V and J calls and clone size are as listed in that table; D and trimming were resolved from the DNA. This sample has about 2.4 million clones, with 93% found just once. The sequence came from a man younger than 35 in good health. Some clones in this sample may be carry-over from other donors' samples. V and J are TRBV4-3 and TRBJ1-2; TRBD1 is a possible D gene (5 bases). Sequenced material: naive CD4+ T cells from PBMCs. Subset of the sample: CD45RA+ positively selected. CDR3 sequence: CASSQDGAASNYYGYTF. The CDR3 DNA follows: TGCGCCAGCAGCCAAGATGGGGCAGCCTCAAATTACTATGGCTACACCTTC.